One and the same sample provided the 8 T cell receptor beta chains below, sequenced in a study of neoadjuvant anti-PD-1 for oral cavity cancer. TCRdb keeps only in-frame clones here, not all; method: immunoSEQ multiplex PCR. The sample gives 75,000 to 100,000 clones, roughly four fifths of which show up once; 3.1% is in the top ten. Sequences were derived from PBMCs, sampled before nivolumab (anti-PD-1) treatment. The receptors derive from a person aged 35-79 years with oral cavity squamous cell carcinoma.

This sequence joins TRBV30 and TRBJ1-5; D not certain. V gave up 2 bases and J gave up 9 bases, with 14 bases separating them. There are 13 residues in the CDR3. CDR1 is GTSNPN and CDR2 is SVGIG in the germline V gene (reference sequence). The CDR3 DNA follows: TGTGCCTGGAGTCGGGCAAGCGCCGGGCCCCAGCATTTT. Amino acid sequence: CAWSRASAGPQHF.

The J gene is TRBJ2-1, the V gene TRBV27; 7 nucleotides agree with TRBD1. V lost 5 bases, J lost 0 bases, and 7 bases stayed unmatched. Germline V gives CDR1 MNHEY, CDR2 SMNVEV (reference sequence). This CDR3 contains 16 residues. The CDR3 loop reads CASSPDRASSYNEQFF. The CDR3 nucleotides read TGTGCCAGCAGTCCAGACAGGGCGAGCTCCTACAATGAGCAGTTCTTC.

Of note for this clone: Its ends do not fully match the called genes, so a read error is possible. The V call is TRBV7-7, the J call TRBJ2-3, with TRBD2 as a possible D gene (6 bases). Germline lookup yields CDR1 SSHAT and CDR2 FNYEAQ (reference sequence). This CDR3 has 15 residues. The DNA for the CDR3 is TGTGCTAGCAGCTTAGGAGGGGAGAGGACAGATACGCAGTATTTT. Amino acids: CASSLGGERTDTQYF.

The V call is TRBV27, the J call TRBJ2-1, with 10 bases identical to TRBD2. Germline CDR1 and CDR2: MNHEY and SMNVEV (reference sequence). Losses at the gene ends were 6 bases for V and 4 bases for J; bases not matched to a gene: 6. The CDR3 extends over 15 amino acids. CDR3 nucleotide sequence: TGTGCCAGCAGCACGACTAGCGGGCCTTACAATGAGCAGTTCTTC. It specifies CASSTTSGPYNEQFF.

The chain links TRBV30 to TRBJ2-3; D unresolved. The CDR3 length is 13 residues. V shed 1 base and J shed 6 bases, with 11 bases lying between them. The germline gives CDR1 GTSNPN, CDR2 SVGIG (reference sequence). DNA of the CDR3: TGTGCCTGGAGTGCTCTAGTGTGGGATACGCAGTATTTT. Residues: CAWSALVWDTQYF.

The chain recombines TRBV6-6 with TRBJ1-1; 9 bases map to TRBD1. V shed 7 bases and J 7 bases; nucleotides not matched to a gene: 16. CDR3 length: 16 amino acids. Germline V gene sequence: CDR1 MNHNY, CDR2 SVGAGI (reference sequence). As DNA, the CDR3 is TGTGCCAGCAACAGGGACAGGGAACCTTTGGCGGGTGAAGCTTTCTTT. It translates to CASNRDREPLAGEAFF.

V usage is TRBV19 and J usage is TRBJ1-1; TRBD1 might be the D (5 bases). The germline gives CDR1 LNHDA, CDR2 SQIVND (reference sequence). CDR3 length: 14 residues. V was trimmed by 4 bases and J by 1 base, leaving 10 bases between them. CDR3 nucleotide sequence: TGTGCCAGTAGTAGGGGCAGGCCGAACACTGAAGCTTTCTTT. It translates to CASSRGRPNTEAFF.

V and J are TRBV6-1 and TRBJ2-1, with 7 bases fitting TRBD1. With V trimmed by 2 bases and J by 0 bases, 1 base remained unmatched. The length of the CDR3 is 15 residues. Germline V CDR1 and CDR2: MNHNS, SASEGT. The CDR3 loop reads CASSEQGVSYNEQFF. CDR3 in DNA: TGTGCCAGCAGTGAACAGGGGGTCTCCTACAATGAGCAGTTCTTC.